This T cell receptor (beta chain) came from a study of blood T cell repertoires in COVID-19. Study context: PBMCs, B-cell-depleted T cells, or T cells provided the cDNA or gDNA that made up the material.

The germline V gene encodes CDR1 LGHDT and CDR2 YNNKEL (reference sequence). Trimming removed 4 bases from V and 8 bases from J, with 17 bases in between. The CDR3 length is 14 residues. Only a few counts were recorded for this clone. Using immunoSEQ multiplex PCR, the repertoire was profiled, and TCRdb retains in-frame clones only, with some absent. The sample shows around 59,000 clones, approximately 82% of them seen only once. Sequences were obtained from peripheral blood. The gene calls are TRBV3-1 (or the pseudogene TRBV3-2) and TRBJ1-2, with D perhaps matching TRBD1 (6 bases). The clonotype originates from a man at least 80 years old with acute or convalescent COVID-19. The CDR3, as DNA: TGTGCCAGCAGCCCGATACAGGGTCATTGGGGCTACACCTTC. Its protein is CASSPIQGHWGYTF.